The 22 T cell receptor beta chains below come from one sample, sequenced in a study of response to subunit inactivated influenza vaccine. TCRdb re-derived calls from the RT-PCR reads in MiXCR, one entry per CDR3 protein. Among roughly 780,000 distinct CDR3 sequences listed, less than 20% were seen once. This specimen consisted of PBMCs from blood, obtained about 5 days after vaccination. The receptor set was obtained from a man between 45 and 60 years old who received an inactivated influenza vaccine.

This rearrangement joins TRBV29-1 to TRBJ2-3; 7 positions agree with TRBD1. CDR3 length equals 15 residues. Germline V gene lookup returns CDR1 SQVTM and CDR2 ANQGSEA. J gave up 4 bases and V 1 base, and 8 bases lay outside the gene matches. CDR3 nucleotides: TGCAGCGTTGAAGGGGGACAGATGCTTTCAGATACGCAGTATTTT. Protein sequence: CSVEGGQMLSDTQYF.

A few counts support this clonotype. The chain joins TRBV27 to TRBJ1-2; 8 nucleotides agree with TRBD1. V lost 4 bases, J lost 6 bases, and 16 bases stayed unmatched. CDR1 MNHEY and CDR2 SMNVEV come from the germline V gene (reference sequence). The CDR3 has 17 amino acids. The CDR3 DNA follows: TGTGCCAGCAGTTCCCTTCCCCCCACTTCAGGGGGCAATGGCTACACCTTC. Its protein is CASSSLPPTSGGNGYTF.

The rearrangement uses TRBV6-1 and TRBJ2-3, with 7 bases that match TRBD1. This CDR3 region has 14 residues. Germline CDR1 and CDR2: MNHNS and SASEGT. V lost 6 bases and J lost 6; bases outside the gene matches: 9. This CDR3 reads CASSSTGVGDTQYF. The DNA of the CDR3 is TGTGCCAGCAGCAGTACAGGGGTCGGCGATACGCAGTATTTT.

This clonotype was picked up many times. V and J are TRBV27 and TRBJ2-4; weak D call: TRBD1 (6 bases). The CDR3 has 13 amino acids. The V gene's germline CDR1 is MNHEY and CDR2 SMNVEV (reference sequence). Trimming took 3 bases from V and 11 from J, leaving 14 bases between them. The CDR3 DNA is TGTGCCAGCAGTTTTACTACAGGGTATCTTCAGTACTTC. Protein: CASSFTTGYLQYF.

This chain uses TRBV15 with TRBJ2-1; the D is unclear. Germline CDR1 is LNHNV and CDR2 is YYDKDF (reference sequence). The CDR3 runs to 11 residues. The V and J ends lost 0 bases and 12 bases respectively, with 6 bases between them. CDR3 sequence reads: CATSRDSMQFF. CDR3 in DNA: TGTGCCACCAGCAGAGATAGCATGCAGTTCTTC.

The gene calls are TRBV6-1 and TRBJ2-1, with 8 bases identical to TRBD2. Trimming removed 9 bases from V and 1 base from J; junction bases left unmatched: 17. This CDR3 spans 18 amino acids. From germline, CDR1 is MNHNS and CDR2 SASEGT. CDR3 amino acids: CASTRVGRAFGSYNEQFF. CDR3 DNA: TGTGCCAGTACACGGGTCGGGAGGGCCTTTGGGTCCTACAATGAGCAGTTCTTC.

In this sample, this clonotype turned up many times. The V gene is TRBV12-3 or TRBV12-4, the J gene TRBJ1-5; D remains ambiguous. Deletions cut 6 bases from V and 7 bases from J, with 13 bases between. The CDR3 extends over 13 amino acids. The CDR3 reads CASSQAPGQPQHF. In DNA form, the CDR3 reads TGTGCCAGCAGCCAGGCACCGGGGCAGCCCCAGCATTTT.

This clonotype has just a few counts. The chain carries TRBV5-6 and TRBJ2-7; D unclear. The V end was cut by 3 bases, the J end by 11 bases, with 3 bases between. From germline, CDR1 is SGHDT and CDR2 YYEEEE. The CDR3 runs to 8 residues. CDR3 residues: CASSSKYF. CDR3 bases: TGTGCCAGCAGCTCGAAGTACTTC.

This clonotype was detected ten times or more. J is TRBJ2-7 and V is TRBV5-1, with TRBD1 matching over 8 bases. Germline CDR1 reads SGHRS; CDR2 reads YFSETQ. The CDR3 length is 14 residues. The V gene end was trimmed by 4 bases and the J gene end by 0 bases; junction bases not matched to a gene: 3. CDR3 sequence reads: CASSGGQGSYEQYF. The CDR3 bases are TGCGCCAGCAGCGGAGGACAGGGCTCCTACGAGCAGTACTTC.

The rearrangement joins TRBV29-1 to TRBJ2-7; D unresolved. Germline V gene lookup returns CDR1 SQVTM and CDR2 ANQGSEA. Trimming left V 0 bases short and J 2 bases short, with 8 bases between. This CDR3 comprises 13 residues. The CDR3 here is CSVEDLKTYEQYF. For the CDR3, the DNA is TGCAGCGTTGAAGATCTCAAAACCTACGAGCAGTACTTC.

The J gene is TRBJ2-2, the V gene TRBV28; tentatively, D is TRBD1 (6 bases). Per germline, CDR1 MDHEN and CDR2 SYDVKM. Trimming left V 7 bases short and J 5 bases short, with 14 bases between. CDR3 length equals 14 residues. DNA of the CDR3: TGTGCCAGCACGCAGGGGATTCTGACCGGGGAGCTGTTTTTT. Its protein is CASTQGILTGELFF.

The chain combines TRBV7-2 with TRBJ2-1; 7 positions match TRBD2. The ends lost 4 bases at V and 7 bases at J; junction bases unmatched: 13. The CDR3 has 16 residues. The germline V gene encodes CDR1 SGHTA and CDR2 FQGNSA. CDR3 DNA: TGTGCCAGCAGCTACCCTAGCGGTTCGTGGGATAATGAGCAGTTCTTC. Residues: CASSYPSGSWDNEQFF.

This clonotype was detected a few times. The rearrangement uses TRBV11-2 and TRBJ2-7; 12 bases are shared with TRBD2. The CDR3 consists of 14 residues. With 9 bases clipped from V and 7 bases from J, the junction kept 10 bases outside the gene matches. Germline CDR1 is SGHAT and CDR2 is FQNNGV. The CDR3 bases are TGTGCCAGTGGGCGACTAGCGGGAGCCAGGGAGCAGTACTTC. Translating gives CASGRLAGAREQYF.

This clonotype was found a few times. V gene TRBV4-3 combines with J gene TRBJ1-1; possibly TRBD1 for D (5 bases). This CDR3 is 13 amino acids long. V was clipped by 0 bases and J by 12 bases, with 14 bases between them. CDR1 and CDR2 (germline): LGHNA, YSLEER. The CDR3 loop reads CASSQEMGTGPFF. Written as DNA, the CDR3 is TGCGCCAGCAGCCAAGAAATGGGAACGGGACCTTTCTTT.

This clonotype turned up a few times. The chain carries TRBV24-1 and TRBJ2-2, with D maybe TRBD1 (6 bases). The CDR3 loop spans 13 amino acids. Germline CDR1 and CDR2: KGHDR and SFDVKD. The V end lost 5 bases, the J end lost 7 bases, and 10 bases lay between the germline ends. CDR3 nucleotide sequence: TGTGCCACCAGTGGTCGGACAGTCGGGGAGCTGTTTTTT. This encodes CATSGRTVGELFF.

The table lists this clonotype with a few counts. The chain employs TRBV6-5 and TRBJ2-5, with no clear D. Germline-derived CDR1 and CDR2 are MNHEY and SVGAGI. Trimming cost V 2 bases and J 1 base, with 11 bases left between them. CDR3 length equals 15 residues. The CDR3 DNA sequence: TGTGCCAGCAGTTACGTGGGAAGCCTCCAAGAGACCCAGTACTTC. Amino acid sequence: CASSYVGSLQETQYF.

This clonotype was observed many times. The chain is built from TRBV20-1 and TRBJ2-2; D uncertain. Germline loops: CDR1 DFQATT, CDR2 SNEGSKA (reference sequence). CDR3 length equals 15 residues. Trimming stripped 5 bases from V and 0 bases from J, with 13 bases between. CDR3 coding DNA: TGCAGTGCTCCCTCCAGGACCGCGAACACCGGGGAGCTGTTTTTT. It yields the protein CSAPSRTANTGELFF.

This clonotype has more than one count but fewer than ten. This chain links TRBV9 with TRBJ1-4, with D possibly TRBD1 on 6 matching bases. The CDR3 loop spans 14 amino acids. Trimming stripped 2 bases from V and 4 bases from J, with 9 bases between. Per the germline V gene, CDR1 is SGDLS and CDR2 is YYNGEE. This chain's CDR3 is CASSVGQLNEKLFF. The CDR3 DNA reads TGTGCCAGCAGCGTCGGACAGCTTAATGAAAAACTGTTTTTT.

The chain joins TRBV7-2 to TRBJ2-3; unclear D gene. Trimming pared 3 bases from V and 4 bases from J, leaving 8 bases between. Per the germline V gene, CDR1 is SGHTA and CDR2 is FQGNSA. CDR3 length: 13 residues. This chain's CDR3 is CASSLLGSDTQYF. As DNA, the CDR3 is TGTGCCAGCAGCTTGCTAGGATCAGATACGCAGTATTTT.

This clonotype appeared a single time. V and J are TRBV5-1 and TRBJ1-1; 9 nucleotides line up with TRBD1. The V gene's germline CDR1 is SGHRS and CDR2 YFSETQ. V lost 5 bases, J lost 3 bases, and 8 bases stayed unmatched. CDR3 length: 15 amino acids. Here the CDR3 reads CASRENGQGYTEAFF. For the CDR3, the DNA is TGCGCCAGCAGAGAGAACGGACAGGGGTACACTGAAGCTTTCTTT.

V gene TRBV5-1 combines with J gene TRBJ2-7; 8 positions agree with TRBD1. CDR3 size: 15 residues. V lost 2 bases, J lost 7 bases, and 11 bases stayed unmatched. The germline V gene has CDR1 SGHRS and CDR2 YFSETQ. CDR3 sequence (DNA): TGCGCCAGCAGCTTTTGGACGACAGGGGTAAAAGAGCAGTACTTC. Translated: CASSFWTTGVKEQYF.

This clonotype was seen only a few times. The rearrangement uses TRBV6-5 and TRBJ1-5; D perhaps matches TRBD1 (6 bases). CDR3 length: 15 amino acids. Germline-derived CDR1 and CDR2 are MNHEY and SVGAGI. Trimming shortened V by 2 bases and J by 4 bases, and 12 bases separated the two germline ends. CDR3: CASSYPTTGNQPQHF. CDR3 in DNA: TGTGCCAGCAGTTACCCCACCACAGGGAATCAGCCCCAGCATTTT.